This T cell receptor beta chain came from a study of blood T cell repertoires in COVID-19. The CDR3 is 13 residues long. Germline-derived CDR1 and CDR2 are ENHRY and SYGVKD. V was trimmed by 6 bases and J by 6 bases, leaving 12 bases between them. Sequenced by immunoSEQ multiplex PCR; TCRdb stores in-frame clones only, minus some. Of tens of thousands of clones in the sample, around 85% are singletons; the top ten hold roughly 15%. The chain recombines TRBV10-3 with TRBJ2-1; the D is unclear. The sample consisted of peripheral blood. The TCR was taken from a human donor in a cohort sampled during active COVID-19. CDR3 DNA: TGTGCCATCAGACCAACTGGTGGCAATGAGCAGTTCTTC. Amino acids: CAIRPTGGNEQFF.